Presented here are 29 T cell receptor beta chains from one specimen sequenced in a study of tumor-infiltrating lymphocytes in primary liver carcinoma. The investigators made TCR beta cDNA from about 510 ng total RNA, using a constant-region primer. Nested multiplex PCR, run for three rounds with slightly modified ARM-PCR, yielded TCR beta libraries. TRBV1-TRBV30 forward primers and a C-beta reverse primer were used in the first two PCR rounds, which each ran for nine to ten cycles. TCRdb used MiXCR to reprocess the multiplex PCR reads, holding one entry per CDR3 protein. The sample gives a few hundred thousand distinct CDR3 sequences, about 50% of which show up once; over 15% is in the top ten. For blood RNA, unsorted whole blood served as the source, and germline DNA was extracted too. Sequences were obtained from peripheral blood. The receptor set was obtained from a woman aged 25 to 45 with primary liver carcinoma and hepatitis B virus infection.

Worth noting for this clonotype: Given a much more abundant clone one base away, this may be a read error. This rearrangement joins TRBV4-3 to TRBJ1-1; D gene uncertain. This CDR3 is 16 amino acids long. CDR1 is LGHNA and CDR2 is YSLEER in the germline V gene. V was shortened by 0 bases and J by 6 bases, with 17 bases between the two germline ends. The CDR3 bases are TGCGCCAGCAGCCAAGATCCGCTCGTTATCAACGCTGAAGCTTTCTTT. It codes for CASSQDPLVINAEAFF.

With respect to this clonotype: The junction does not match germline at one end; this may be a read error. The gene calls are TRBV6-6 and TRBJ2-3; D perhaps matches TRBD1 (6 bases). Germline V gene lookup returns CDR1 MNHNY and CDR2 SVGAGI (reference sequence). This CDR3 spans 13 amino acids. CDR3 nucleotide sequence: TGTGCCAGCAACGGACAGAGCACAGTTACGCAGTATTTT. This codes for CASNGQSTVTQYF.

On this clonotype itself: Since a much larger clone is just one base distant, this may be a read error. The chain is built from TRBV4-1 and TRBJ2-1; D is unclear. Per germline, CDR1 MGHRA and CDR2 YSYEKL. The CDR3 is 16 amino acids. V lost 4 bases to trimming and J lost 2 bases, with 15 bases between them. The CDR3 region is CASSPGPLSTYNEQFF. In DNA form, the CDR3 reads TGCGCCAGCAGCCCAGGCCCGTTAAGCACCTACAATGAGCAGTTCTTC.

About this clonotype: Germline and junction disagree at one end, which may indicate a read error. The chain links TRBV11-2 to TRBJ2-1, with D uncertain. The CDR3 spans 15 residues. Germline loops: CDR1 SGHAT, CDR2 FQNNGV. CDR3 protein: CASSLESLSIHDQFF. The CDR3 nucleotides are TGTGCCAGCAGCCTAGAGTCCTTAAGTATCCATGATCAGTTCTTC. The full variable domain, with the rest looked up from reference TRBV11-2 and TRBJ2-1, is EAGVAQSPRYKIIEKRQSVAFWCNPISGHATLYWYQQILGQGPKLLIQFQNNGVVDDSQLPKDRFSAERLKGVDSTLKIQPAKLEDSAVYLCASSLESLSIHDQFFGPGTRLTVL.

This clonotype has a handful of counts. This rearrangement joins TRBV7-8 to TRBJ2-5; 12 nucleotides match TRBD2. Trimming took 6 bases from V and 4 from J; bases not matched to a gene: 3. The germline V gene encodes CDR1 SGHVS and CDR2 FQNEAQ. This CDR3 is built from 14 residues. The CDR3 DNA reads TGTGCCAGCAGGGTGACTAGCGGGAGAGAGACCCAGTACTTC. As protein: CASRVTSGRETQYF.

The CDR3 here is CASSLVRVNTGELFF. CDR3 bases: TGTGCCAGCAGCTTAGTCCGGGTGAACACCGGGGAGCTGTTTTTT. The chain carries TRBV7-9 and TRBJ2-2, with D hard to call. Germline loops: CDR1 SEHNR, CDR2 FQNEAQ (reference sequence). The CDR3 runs 15 residues. The germline V and J ends were trimmed by 1 base and 1 base, with 7 bases remaining between them. The complete variable domain, with remaining parts taken from reference TRBV7-9 and TRBJ2-2, reads DTGVSQNPRHKITKRGQNVTFRCDPISEHNRLYWYRQTLGQGPEFLTYFQNEAQLEKSRLLSDRFSAERPKGSFSTLEIQRTEQGDSAMYLCASSLVRVNTGELFFGEGSRLTVL.

Points on this clonotype: This clone may be a read error of a much larger clone one base away. The chain is built from TRBV4-2 and TRBJ2-7; perhaps TRBD2 as D (6 bases). Germline CDR1 and CDR2: LGHNA and YNFKEQ. Trimming cost V 4 bases and J 4 bases, with 17 bases left between them. The length of the CDR3 is 15 residues. The CDR3 nucleotides read TGTGCCAGCAGCCCCCTAGTGGGAGGAGGTTACGAGCAGTACTTC. Translated, it gives CASSPLVGGGYEQYF.

About this clonotype: This clone may be a read error of a much larger clone one base away. This chain links TRBV29-1 with TRBJ1-4; possible D gene TRBD1, 6 bases. Germline V gene data show CDR1 as SQVTM and CDR2 as ANQGSEA. CDR3 length equals 12 residues. CDR3 loop: CTARGGNEKLFF. In DNA, the CDR3 is TGCACCGCGAGGGGGGGGAATGAAAAACTGTTTTTT.

In the case of this clonotype: A clone one base away is much larger, so this may be a read error. The chain combines TRBV6-6 with TRBJ2-7; D not resolved. This CDR3 is 12 amino acids long. Germline-derived CDR1 and CDR2 are MNHNY and SVGAGI (reference sequence). The ends were cut back, 9 bases at V and 2 bases at J, with 11 bases in the middle. The DNA for the CDR3 is TGTGCCAGTGGGGTCTTTCCCTACGAGCAGTACTTC. This encodes CASGVFPYEQYF.

In the case of this clonotype: A clone one base away is much larger, so this may be a read error. The J gene is TRBJ2-3, the V gene TRBV29-1, with D perhaps TRBD1 or TRBD2 (6 bases each). CDR1 is SQVTM, CDR2 ANQGSEA, per germline. This CDR3 is 17 amino acids long. V was pared by 0 bases and J by 6 bases, with 22 bases between. CDR3 nucleotide sequence: TGCAGCGTTGAAGATCCCCAGACTAGGGGGGCCGTTGATACGCAGTATTTT. Translation: CSVEDPQTRGAVDTQYF.

Regarding this clonotype: A much larger clone differs by one base, so this may be a read error. The CDR3 does not close with the conserved phenylalanine or tryptophan, likely indicating a read error. V is TRBV29-1 and J is TRBJ2-2; 8 bases are shared with TRBD1. This CDR3 has 13 residues. J lost 7 bases, V lost 7 bases, and 8 bases had no gene match. Germline CDR1 is SQVTM and CDR2 is ANQGSEA. The DNA for the CDR3 is TGCAGCGCCCGACAGGGGCGGCACGGGGAGCTGTTTTCT. It codes for CSARQGRHGELFS.

To note about this clonotype: This sequence may be a read error, since a much larger clone differs from it by one base. The chain has TRBV29-1 and TRBJ2-7, with D possibly being TRBD1 or TRBD2 (6 bases each). Germline values: CDR1 SQVTM, CDR2 ANQGSEA. V lost 2 bases and J 7 bases, leaving 27 bases between the germline ends. The CDR3 totals 17 residues. CDR3 bases: TGCAGCGTTGAATTGTCTTCAGGAGTCGGGGGCTCTCGGGAGCAGTACTTC. This gives the protein CSVELSSGVGGSREQYF.

About this clonotype: The missing conserved phenylalanine or tryptophan at the end of this CDR3 makes a read error likely. V is TRBV11-2 and J is TRBJ1-1, with D unclear. Deletions cut 8 bases from V and 11 bases from J, with 18 bases between. The CDR3 sequence is 12 residues long. Germline lookup yields CDR1 SGHAT and CDR2 FQNNGV. CDR3 sequence: CASGSPPGGAFS. CDR3 sequence (DNA): TGTGCCAGCGGCTCACCCCCCGGAGGGGCTTTCTCT.

Note on this clonotype: The CDR3 ends on some other residue instead of the conserved phenylalanine or tryptophan, so this is likely a read error. The J gene is TRBJ2-7, the V gene TRBV6-5; D may be TRBD2 (6 bases). Trimming removed 6 bases from V and 0 bases from J, with 21 bases in between. The CDR3 sequence is 17 residues long. Looked up from germline, CDR1 is MNHEY and CDR2 is SVGAGI. The CDR3 DNA reads TGTGCCAGCAGCACGACCTCTTCTAGCGTGAGCTCCTACGAGCAGTACTTA. The encoded protein is CASSTTSSSVSSYEQYL.

The chain employs TRBV29-1 and TRBJ2-7, with TRBD1 matching over 12 bases. This CDR3 comprises 13 residues. After removal of 8 bases from V and 5 bases from J, the junction contained 7 bases not matched to a gene. CDR1 is SQVTM, CDR2 ANQGSEA, per germline. CDR3 region: CSIGGQGANEQYF. The CDR3 DNA sequence: TGCAGCATTGGGGGACAGGGGGCCAACGAGCAGTACTTC.

With respect to this clonotype: Because the CDR3 is missing its conserved closing phenylalanine or tryptophan, this is likely a read error. This chain links TRBV11-2 with TRBJ1-1; 7 positions agree with TRBD1. CDR1 is SGHAT, CDR2 FQNNGV, per germline. This CDR3 comprises 14 residues. V gave up 3 bases and J gave up 3 bases; unmatched junction bases: 4. The CDR3: CASSFTGVYTEAFS. CDR3 sequence (DNA): TGTGCCAGCAGCTTTACAGGGGTTTACACTGAAGCTTTCTCT.

This clonotype was found many times. V and J are TRBV6-5 and TRBJ2-2; 9 bases map to TRBD1. Trimming cost V 6 bases and J 6 bases; bases outside gene matches: 2. Germline lookup yields CDR1 MNHEY and CDR2 SVGAGI. The CDR3 contains 13 residues. The CDR3 nucleotides read TGTGCCAGCAGCCGGACAGGGGCCGGGGAGCTGTTTTTT. It encodes CASSRTGAGELFF.

Notes on this clonotype: This clone may be a read error of a much larger clone one base away. The V and J genes are TRBV12-3 or TRBV12-4 and TRBJ1-2; the D gene is possibly TRBD1 (6 bases). V was trimmed by 7 bases and J by 8 bases, leaving 23 bases between them. The length of the CDR3 is 15 residues. CDR3 loop: CASTILGARGGGYTF. The DNA of the CDR3 is TGTGCCAGCACCATTCTGGGGGCAAGGGGGGGAGGCTACACCTTC.

The rearrangement joins TRBV4-1 to TRBJ1-4; D is unclear. V was pared by 1 base and J by 10 bases, with 13 bases between. The CDR3 consists of 14 residues. The germline V gene encodes CDR1 MGHRA and CDR2 YSYEKL. The CDR3 here is CASSQGRPWGKLFF. The DNA for the CDR3 is TGCGCCAGCAGCCAAGGACGCCCTTGGGGAAAACTGTTTTTT.

In nucleotides, the CDR3 is TGTGCCACCAATGAAGGCGGGAGGTCCACGCAGTATTTT. Translated, it gives CATNEGGRSTQYF. The chain is built from TRBV24-1 and TRBJ2-3; TRBD2 aligns across 8 bases. Losses at the gene ends were 8 bases for V and 9 bases for J; bases not matched to a gene: 9. Looked up from germline, CDR1 is KGHDR and CDR2 is SFDVKD. CDR3 length: 13 residues.

This chain connects TRBV10-3 to TRBJ2-3, with 9 nucleotides matching TRBD1. Germline V gene sequence: CDR1 ENHRY, CDR2 SYGVKD. V dropped 2 bases and J dropped 2; count of bases not matched to a gene: 2. The CDR3 is 15 amino acids. The CDR3 region has the DNA TGTGCCATCAGTGAGGGGGACAGGGTCACAGATACGCAGTATTTT. Protein sequence: CAISEGDRVTDTQYF.

About this clonotype itself: Compared with germline, one end of the junction differs, possibly owing to a read error. The chain links TRBV10-2 to TRBJ2-1; 16 nucleotides align to TRBD2. Germline V gives CDR1 WSHSY, CDR2 SAAADI. This CDR3 spans 17 amino acids. The CDR3: CASSEGTSGRGYNGQFF. In DNA form, the CDR3 reads TGCGCCAGCAGTGAGGGGACTAGCGGGAGGGGATACAATGGGCAGTTCTTC.

This clonotype was counted ten times or more. CDR3 DNA sequence: TGTGCCAGCACCAATCGTGCTTCGATCCTGAACACTGAAGCTTTCTTT. It codes for CASTNRASILNTEAFF. This chain links TRBV12-3 or TRBV12-4 with TRBJ1-1; D unclear. Trimming removed 7 bases from V and 0 bases from J, with 18 bases in between. CDR3 length: 16 amino acids.

This clonotype was detected ten times or more. The rearrangement links TRBV5-1 to TRBJ2-3; D is ambiguous. Per the germline V gene, CDR1 is SGHRS and CDR2 is YFSETQ. CDR3 length equals 13 residues. V gave up 2 bases and J gave up 3 bases, with 7 bases separating them. CDR3 region: CASSFGRTDTQYF. DNA of the CDR3: TGCGCCAGCAGCTTCGGTCGTACAGATACGCAGTATTTT. The whole variable domain, remainder taken from reference TRBV5-1 and TRBJ2-3, is KAGVTQTPRYLIKTRGQQVTLSCSPISGHRSVSWYQQTPGQGLQFLFEYFSETQRNKGNFPGRFSGRQFSNSRSEMNVSTLELGDSALYLCASSFGRTDTQYFGPGTRLTVL.

This clonotype was observed once. At one boundary the junction diverges from the germline segment, which might be a read error. J is TRBJ2-4 and V is TRBV6-2 or TRBV6-3; the D is unclear. CDR3 size: 13 residues. Per germline, CDR1 MNHEY and CDR2 SVGEGT. CDR3 region: CASQLIAKSIQCF. As DNA, the CDR3 is TGTGCCAGCCAGCTTATAGCCAAAAGCATTCAGTGCTTC.

Comment on this clonotype: A read error may explain this, as a much larger clone is one base away. The V and J genes are TRBV12-5 and TRBJ2-1; D is undetermined. The V and J ends lost 7 bases and 9 bases respectively, with 13 bases between them. The CDR3 is 12 amino acids. CDR1 and CDR2 (germline): LGHNT, FRNRAP. Here the CDR3 DNA reads TGTGCTAGTGAGGCCGGTATTGGTGAGCAGTTCTTC. Its protein product is CASEAGIGEQFF.

With regard to this clonotype: One base away lies a much larger clone, so this may be a sequencing read error. The rearrangement uses TRBV6-5 and TRBJ1-4, with D possibly matching TRBD1 (6 bases). CDR1 and CDR2 (germline): MNHEY, SVGAGI. The CDR3 loop spans 15 amino acids. CDR3 loop: CASGYSLGAHEKLFF. The CDR3 DNA reads as TGTGCCAGCGGTTACTCGTTGGGGGCGCATGAAAAACTGTTTTTT.

Of note for this clonotype: Just one base apart from a much larger clone, this may be a read error. The chain links TRBV12-3 or TRBV12-4 to TRBJ2-1; TRBD2 matches 10 bases. The CDR3 totals 16 residues. CDR3 coding DNA: TGTGCCAGCAGTTTAGTGACTAGCGGGCTTTACAATAAGCAGTTCTTC. This codes for CASSLVTSGLYNKQFF.

The table lists this clonotype with a count of one. This may be a read error, as it is one base from a much larger clone. No conserved phenylalanine or tryptophan ends this CDR3, so it is likely a read error. The chain is built from TRBV6-2 or TRBV6-3 and TRBJ2-3; D possibly corresponds to TRBD2 (6 bases). Germline CDR1 reads MNHEY; CDR2 reads SVGEGT. V lost 5 bases and J 4 bases, leaving 10 bases between the germline ends. This CDR3 is 13 amino acids long. The CDR3 nucleotides are TGTGCCAGCAGTCGGGACTTCCCAGATACGCAGTATTAT. Its protein is CASSRDFPDTQYY.